This T cell receptor (beta chain) was obtained from a study of blood T cell repertoires in COVID-19. Study background: The United States, Italy and Spain provided the acute and convalescent COVID-19 samples. The analysed material was cDNA or gDNA that came from T cells, B-cell-depleted T cells, or PBMCs.

Original data processing: Scientists estimated how many nucleated cells there were by amplifying reference gene primers. Produced via immunoSEQ multiplex PCR; TCRdb's table is partial and in-frame only. The V and J calls and clone size come from that table; D and trimming were worked out from the DNA. The sample carries 250,000 or so clones, 90% recorded once. Seattle's enrolled individuals joined amid active infection and were then monitored longitudinally. The CDR3 loop spans 12 amino acids. Germline assignment: CDR1 MNHEY and CDR2 SMNVEV (reference sequence). V dropped 3 bases and J dropped 3 bases, with 3 bases sitting between them.

This TCR was recovered from an older woman with COVID-19, enrolled during active disease. The genes are TRBV27 and TRBJ1-5; D ambiguous. The specimen was peripheral blood. The CDR3 loop reads CASSFLNQPQHF. The CDR3 DNA sequence: TGTGCCAGCAGTTTCCTCAATCAGCCCCAGCATTTT.